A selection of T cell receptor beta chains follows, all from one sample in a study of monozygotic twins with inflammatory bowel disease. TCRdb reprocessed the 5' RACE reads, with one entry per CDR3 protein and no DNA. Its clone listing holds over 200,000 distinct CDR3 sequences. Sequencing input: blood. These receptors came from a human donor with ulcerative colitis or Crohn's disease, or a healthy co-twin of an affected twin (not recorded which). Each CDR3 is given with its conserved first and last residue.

CDR3 protein: CASSPGVLGEKLFF; CDR3 length: 14; J gene: TRBJ1-4; V gene: TRBV6-1
CDR3 protein: CASSLEGSGIDDVGYTF; CDR3 length: 17; J gene: TRBJ1-2; V gene: TRBV5-1
CDR3 protein: CASTQMGVISYNEQFF; CDR3 length: 16; J gene: TRBJ2-1; V gene: TRBV7-6
CDR3 protein: CASSLARNTGELFF; CDR3 length: 14; J gene: TRBJ2-2; V gene: TRBV11-2
CDR3 protein: CASSQRVDLLTKNIQYF; CDR3 length: 17; J gene: TRBJ2-4; V gene: TRBV4-2
CDR3 protein: CATSRDLGGNTEAFF; CDR3 length: 15; J gene: TRBJ1-1; V gene: TRBV15
CDR3 protein: CASSPSYMADTQYF; CDR3 length: 14; J gene: TRBJ2-3; V gene: TRBV7-9
CDR3 protein: CASSEDRGISTDTQYF; CDR3 length: 16; J gene: TRBJ2-3; V gene: TRBV2
CDR3 protein: CASSLVGTGSTDTQYF; CDR3 length: 16; J gene: TRBJ2-3; V gene: TRBV7-2
CDR3 protein: CASSFPGPTETQYF; CDR3 length: 14; J gene: TRBJ2-5; V gene: TRBV28
CDR3 protein: CASSVFSLSTDTQYF; CDR3 length: 15; J gene: TRBJ2-3; V gene: TRBV9
CDR3 protein: CSASPEDTQYF; CDR3 length: 11; J gene: TRBJ2-3; V gene: TRBV20-1
CDR3 protein: CASSLAGGSLADTQYF; CDR3 length: 16; J gene: TRBJ2-3; V gene: TRBV5-5
CDR3 protein: CASSPARGSYEQYF; CDR3 length: 14; J gene: TRBJ2-7; V gene: TRBV18
CDR3 protein: CASSPPGQGAGNTEAFF; CDR3 length: 17; J gene: TRBJ1-1; V gene: TRBV5-1
CDR3 protein: CATSRGSTEAFF; CDR3 length: 12; J gene: TRBJ1-1; V gene: TRBV28
CDR3 protein: CASSPGWGNQPQHF; CDR3 length: 14; J gene: TRBJ1-5; V gene: TRBV7-2
CDR3 protein: CASNPGTGGRNEQFF; CDR3 length: 15; J gene: TRBJ2-1; V gene: TRBV27
CDR3 protein: CASSPSLAGHTGELFF; CDR3 length: 16; J gene: TRBJ2-2; V gene: TRBV4-2
CDR3 protein: CSVEGGTSGNEQFF; CDR3 length: 14; J gene: TRBJ2-1; V gene: TRBV29-1